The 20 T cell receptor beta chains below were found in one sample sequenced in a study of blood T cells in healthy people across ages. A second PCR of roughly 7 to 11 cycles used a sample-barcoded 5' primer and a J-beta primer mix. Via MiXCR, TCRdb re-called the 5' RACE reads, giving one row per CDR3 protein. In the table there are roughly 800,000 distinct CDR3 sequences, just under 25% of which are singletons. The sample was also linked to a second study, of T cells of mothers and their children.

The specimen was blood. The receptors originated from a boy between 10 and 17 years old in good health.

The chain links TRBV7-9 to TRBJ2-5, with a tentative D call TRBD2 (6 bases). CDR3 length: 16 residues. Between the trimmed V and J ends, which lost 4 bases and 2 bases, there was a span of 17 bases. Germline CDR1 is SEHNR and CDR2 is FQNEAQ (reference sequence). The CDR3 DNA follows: TGTGCCAGCAGCTCCATTGGGCGCGGGAAGCAAGAGACCCAGTACTTC. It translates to CASSSIGRGKQETQYF.

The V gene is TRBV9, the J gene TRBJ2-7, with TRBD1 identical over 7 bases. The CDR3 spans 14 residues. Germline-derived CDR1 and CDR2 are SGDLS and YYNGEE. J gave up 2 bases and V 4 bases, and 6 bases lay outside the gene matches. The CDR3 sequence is CASSTQTGAYEQYF. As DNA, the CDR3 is TGTGCCAGCAGCACACAAACAGGGGCCTACGAGCAGTACTTC.

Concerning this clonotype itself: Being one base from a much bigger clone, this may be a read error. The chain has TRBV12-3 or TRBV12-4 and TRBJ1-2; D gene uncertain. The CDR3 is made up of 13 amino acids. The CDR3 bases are TGTACCAGCAGCCCAAGGGCGCGCTATGGCTACACCTTC. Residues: CTSSPRARYGYTF.

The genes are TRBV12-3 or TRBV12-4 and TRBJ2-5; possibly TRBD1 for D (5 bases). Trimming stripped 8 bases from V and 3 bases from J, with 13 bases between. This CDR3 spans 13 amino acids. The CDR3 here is CASLGQSEETQYF. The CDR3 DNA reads TGTGCCAGCTTAGGACAATCTGAAGAGACCCAGTACTTC.

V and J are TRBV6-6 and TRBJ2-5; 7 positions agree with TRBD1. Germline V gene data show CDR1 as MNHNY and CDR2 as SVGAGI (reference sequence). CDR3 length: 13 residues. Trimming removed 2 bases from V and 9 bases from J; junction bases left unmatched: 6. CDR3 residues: CASSYPPDRAQYF. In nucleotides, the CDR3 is TGTGCCAGCAGTTACCCACCTGACAGGGCCCAGTACTTC.

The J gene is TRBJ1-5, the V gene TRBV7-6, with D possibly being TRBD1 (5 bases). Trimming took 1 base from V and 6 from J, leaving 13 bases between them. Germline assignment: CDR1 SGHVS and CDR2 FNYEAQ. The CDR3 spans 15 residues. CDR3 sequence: CASSLGQGMAQPQHF. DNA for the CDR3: TGTGCCAGCAGCTTAGGTCAGGGTATGGCTCAGCCCCAGCATTTT.

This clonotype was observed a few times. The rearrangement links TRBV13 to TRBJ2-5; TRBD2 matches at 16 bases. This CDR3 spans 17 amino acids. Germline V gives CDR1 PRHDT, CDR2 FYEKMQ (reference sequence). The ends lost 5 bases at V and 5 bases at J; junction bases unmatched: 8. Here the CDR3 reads CASSDGTSGGAGETQYF. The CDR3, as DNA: TGTGCCAGCAGCGACGGGACTAGCGGGGGGGCCGGTGAGACCCAGTACTTC.

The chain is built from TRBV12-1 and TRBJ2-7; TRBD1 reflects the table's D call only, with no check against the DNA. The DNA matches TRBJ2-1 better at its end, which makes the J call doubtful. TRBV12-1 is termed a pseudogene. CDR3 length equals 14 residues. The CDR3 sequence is CATQEGAVSNEQFF. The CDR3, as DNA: TGTGCCACCCAAGAGGGGGCCGTTTCCAATGAGCAGTTCTTC.

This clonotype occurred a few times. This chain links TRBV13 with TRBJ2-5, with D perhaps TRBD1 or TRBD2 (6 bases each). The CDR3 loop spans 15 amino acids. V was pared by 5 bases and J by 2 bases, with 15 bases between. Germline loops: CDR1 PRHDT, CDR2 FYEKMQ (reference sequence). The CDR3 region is CASSRGFGQQETQYF. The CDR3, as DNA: TGTGCCAGCAGCCGGGGGTTCGGACAGCAAGAGACCCAGTACTTC.

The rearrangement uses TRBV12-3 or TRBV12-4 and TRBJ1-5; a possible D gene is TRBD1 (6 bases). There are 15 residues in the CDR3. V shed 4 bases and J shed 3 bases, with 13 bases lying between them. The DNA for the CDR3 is TGTGCCAGCAGTTCCAAACCAGGGGACAATCAGCCCCAGCATTTT. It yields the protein CASSSKPGDNQPQHF.

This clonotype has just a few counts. The CDR3 DNA is TGTGCCACCCTGGGGGGTGTCGATGGCTACACCTTC. This codes for CATLGGVDGYTF. The J gene is TRBJ1-2, the V gene TRBV25-1; TRBD1 is a possible D gene (5 bases). The CDR3 is 12 amino acids. Trimming shortened V by 10 bases and J by 6 bases, and 15 bases separated the two germline ends. Per germline, CDR1 MGHDK and CDR2 SYGVNS.

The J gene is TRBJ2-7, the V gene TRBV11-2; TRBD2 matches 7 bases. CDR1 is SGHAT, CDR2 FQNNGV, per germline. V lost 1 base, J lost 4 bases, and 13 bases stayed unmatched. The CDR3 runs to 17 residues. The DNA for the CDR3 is TGTGCCAGCAGCTTAGTCTTCTCTACTAGCGAAGTTTACGAGCAGTACTTC. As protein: CASSLVFSTSEVYEQYF. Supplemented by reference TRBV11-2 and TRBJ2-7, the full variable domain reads EAGVAQSPRYKIIEKRQSVAFWCNPISGHATLYWYQQILGQGPKLLIQFQNNGVVDDSQLPKDRFSAERLKGVDSTLKIQPAKLEDSAVYLCASSLVFSTSEVYEQYFGPGTRLTVT.

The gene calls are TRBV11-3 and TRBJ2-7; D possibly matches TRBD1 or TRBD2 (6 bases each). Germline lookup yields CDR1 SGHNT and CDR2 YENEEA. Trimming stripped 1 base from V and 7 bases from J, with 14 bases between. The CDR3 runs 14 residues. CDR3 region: CASSLAGGAGEQYF. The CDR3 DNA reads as TGTGCCAGCAGCTTAGCTGGGGGCGCGGGGGAGCAGTACTTC.

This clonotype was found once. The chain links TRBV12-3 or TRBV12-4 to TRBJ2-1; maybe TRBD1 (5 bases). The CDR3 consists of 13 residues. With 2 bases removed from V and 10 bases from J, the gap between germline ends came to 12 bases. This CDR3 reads CASSLTQPGEQFF. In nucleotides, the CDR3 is TGTGCCAGCAGTTTAACACAGCCAGGGGAGCAGTTCTTC.

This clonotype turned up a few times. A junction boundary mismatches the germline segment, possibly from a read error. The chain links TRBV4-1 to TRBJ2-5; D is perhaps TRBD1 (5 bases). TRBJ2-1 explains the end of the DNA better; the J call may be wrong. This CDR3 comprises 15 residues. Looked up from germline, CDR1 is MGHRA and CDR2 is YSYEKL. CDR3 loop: CASSQGAFRVNEQFF. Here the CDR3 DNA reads TGCGCCAGCAGTCAAGGCGCATTCAGGGTCAATGAGCAGTTCTTC.

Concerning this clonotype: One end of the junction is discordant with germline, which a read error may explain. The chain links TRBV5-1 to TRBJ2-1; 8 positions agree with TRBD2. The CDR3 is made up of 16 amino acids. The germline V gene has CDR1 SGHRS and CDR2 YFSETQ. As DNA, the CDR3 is TGCGCCAACAGCCTACAGAGCGGGAGTGGATACAATGAGCAGTTCTTC. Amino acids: CANSLQSGSGYNEQFF.

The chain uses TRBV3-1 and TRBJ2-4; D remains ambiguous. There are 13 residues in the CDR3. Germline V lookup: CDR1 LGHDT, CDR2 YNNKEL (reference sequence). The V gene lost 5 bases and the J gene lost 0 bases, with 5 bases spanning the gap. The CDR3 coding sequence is TGTGCCAGCAGCTATATAGCCAAAAACATTCAGTACTTC. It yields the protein CASSYIAKNIQYF.

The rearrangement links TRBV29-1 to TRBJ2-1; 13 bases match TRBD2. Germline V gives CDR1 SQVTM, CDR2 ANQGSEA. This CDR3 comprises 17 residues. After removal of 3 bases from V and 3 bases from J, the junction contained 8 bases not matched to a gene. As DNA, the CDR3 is TGCAGCGTTGATTGGACTAGCGGGAGTTTTTTCTACAATGAGCAGTTCTTC. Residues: CSVDWTSGSFFYNEQFF.

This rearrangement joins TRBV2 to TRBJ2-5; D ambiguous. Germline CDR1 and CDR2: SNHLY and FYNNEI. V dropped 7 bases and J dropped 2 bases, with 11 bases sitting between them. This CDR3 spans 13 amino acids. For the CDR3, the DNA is TGTGCCAGCAAGATACAAGAACAAGAGACCCAGTACTTC. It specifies CASKIQEQETQYF.

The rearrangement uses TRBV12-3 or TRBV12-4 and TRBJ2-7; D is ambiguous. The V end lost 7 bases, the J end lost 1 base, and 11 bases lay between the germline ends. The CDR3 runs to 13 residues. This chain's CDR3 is CASTLGLSYEQYF. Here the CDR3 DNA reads TGTGCCAGCACCCTAGGGCTGTCCTACGAGCAGTACTTC.